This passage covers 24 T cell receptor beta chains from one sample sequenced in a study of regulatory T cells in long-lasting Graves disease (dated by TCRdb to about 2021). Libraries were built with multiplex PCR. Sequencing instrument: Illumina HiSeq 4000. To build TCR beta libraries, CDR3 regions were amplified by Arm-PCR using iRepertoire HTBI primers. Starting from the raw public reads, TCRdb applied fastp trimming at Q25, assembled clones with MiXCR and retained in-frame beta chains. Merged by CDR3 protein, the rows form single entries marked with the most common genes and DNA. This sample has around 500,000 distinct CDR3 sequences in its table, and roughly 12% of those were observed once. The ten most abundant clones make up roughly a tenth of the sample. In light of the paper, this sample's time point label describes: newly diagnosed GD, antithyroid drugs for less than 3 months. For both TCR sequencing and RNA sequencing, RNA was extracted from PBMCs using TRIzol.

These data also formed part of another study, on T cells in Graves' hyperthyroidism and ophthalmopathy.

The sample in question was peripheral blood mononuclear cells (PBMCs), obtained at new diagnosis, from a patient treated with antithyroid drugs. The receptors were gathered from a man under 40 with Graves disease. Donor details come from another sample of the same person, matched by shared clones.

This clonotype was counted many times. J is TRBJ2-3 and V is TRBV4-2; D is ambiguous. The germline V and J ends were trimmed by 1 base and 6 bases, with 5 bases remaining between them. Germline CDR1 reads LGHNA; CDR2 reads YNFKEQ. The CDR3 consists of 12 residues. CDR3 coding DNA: TGTGCCAGCAGCCAAGTGGGCGATACGCAGTATTTT. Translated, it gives CASSQVGDTQYF.

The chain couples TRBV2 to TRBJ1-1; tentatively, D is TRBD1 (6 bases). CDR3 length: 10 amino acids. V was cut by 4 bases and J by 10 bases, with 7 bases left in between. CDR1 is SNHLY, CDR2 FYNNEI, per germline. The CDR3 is CASSGTVAFF. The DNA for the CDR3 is TGTGCCAGCAGTGGGACAGTAGCTTTCTTT.

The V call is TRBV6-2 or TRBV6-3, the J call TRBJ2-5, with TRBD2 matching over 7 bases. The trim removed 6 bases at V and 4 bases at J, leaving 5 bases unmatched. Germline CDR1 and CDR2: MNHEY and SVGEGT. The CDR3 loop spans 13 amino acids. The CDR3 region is CASSRLAAETQYF. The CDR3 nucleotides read TGTGCCAGCAGCCGACTAGCCGCAGAGACCCAGTACTTC.

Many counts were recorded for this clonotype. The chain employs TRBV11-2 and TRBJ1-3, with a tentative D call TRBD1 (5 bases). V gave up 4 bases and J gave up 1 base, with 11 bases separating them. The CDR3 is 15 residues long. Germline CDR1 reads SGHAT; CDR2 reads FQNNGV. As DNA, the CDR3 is TGTGCCAGCAGCTCCCTGACAGTATCTGGAAACACCATATATTTT. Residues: CASSSLTVSGNTIYF. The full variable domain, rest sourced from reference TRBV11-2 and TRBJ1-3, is EAGVAQSPRYKIIEKRQSVAFWCNPISGHATLYWYQQILGQGPKLLIQFQNNGVVDDSQLPKDRFSAERLKGVDSTLKIQPAKLEDSAVYLCASSSLTVSGNTIYFGEGSWLTVV.

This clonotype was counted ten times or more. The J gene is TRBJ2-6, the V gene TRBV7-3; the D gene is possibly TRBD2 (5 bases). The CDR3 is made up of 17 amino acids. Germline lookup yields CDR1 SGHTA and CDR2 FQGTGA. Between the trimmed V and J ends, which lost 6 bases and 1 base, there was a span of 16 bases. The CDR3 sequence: CASRPRLTESGANVLTF. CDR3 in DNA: TGTGCCAGCAGACCCCGACTAACAGAATCTGGGGCCAACGTCCTGACTTTC.

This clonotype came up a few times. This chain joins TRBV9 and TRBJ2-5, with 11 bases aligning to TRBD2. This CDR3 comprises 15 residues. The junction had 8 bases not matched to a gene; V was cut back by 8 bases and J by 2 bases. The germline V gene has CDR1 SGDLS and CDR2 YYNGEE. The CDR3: CASTRTSGLQETQYF. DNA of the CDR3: TGTGCCAGTACACGGACTAGCGGGTTGCAAGAGACCCAGTACTTC.

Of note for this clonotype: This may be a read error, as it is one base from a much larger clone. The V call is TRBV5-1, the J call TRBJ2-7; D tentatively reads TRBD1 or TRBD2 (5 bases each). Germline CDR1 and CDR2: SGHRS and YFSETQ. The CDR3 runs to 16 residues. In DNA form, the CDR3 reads TGCGCCAGCAGCGTTTCTTCAACCGGGACCTTCTACGAGAAGTACTTC. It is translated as CASSVSSTGTFYEKYF.

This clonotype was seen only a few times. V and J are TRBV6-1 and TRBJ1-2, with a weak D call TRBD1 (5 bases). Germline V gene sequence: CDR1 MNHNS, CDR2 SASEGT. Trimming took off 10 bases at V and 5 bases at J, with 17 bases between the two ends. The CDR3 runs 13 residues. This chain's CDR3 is CATADTGGYGYTF. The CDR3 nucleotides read TGTGCCACCGCGGACACGGGGGGATATGGCTACACCTTC.

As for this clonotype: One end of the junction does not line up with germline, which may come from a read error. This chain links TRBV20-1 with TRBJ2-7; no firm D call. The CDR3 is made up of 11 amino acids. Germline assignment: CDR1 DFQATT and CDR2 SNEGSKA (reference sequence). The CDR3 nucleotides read TGCAGTGCCAGAGCCCCCCACGAGCAGTACTTC. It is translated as CSARAPHEQYF.

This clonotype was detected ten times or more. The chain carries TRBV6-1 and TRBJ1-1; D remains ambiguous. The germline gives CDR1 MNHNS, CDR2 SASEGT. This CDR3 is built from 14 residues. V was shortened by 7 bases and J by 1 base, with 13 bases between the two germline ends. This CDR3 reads CASIKAGPNTEAFF. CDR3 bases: TGTGCCAGCATTAAAGCCGGACCGAACACTGAAGCTTTCTTT.

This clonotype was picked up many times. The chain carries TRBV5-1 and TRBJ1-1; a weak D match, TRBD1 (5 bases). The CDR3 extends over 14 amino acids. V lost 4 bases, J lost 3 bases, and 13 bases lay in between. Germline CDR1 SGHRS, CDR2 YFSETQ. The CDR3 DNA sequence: TGCGCCAGCAGCCTACAGGACCGGGACACTGAAGCTTTCTTT. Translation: CASSLQDRDTEAFF.

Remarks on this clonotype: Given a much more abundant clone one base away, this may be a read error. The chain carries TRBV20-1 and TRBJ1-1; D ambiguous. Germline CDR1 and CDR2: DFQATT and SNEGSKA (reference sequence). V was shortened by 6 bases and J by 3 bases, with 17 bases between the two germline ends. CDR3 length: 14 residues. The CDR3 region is CSAPREGLDTEAFF. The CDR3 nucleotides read TGCAGTGCCCCCCGAGAAGGCTTGGACACTGAAGCTTTCTTT.

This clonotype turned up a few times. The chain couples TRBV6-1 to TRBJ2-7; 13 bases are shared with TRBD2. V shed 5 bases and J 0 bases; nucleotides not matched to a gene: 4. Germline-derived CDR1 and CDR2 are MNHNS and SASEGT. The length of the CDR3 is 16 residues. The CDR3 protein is CASSLTSGGISYEQYF. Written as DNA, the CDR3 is TGTGCCAGCAGTCTGACTAGCGGGGGGATCTCCTACGAGCAGTACTTC.

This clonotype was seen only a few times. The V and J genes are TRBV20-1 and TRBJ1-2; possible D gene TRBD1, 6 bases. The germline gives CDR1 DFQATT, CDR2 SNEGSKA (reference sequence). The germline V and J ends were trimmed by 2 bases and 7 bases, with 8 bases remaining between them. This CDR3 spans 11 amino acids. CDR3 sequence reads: CSARRDTGYTF. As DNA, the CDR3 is TGCAGTGCTAGACGGGACACTGGCTACACCTTC.

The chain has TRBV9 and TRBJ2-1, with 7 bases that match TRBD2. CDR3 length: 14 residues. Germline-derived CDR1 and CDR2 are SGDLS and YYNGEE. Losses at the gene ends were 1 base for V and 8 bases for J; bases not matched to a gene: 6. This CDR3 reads CASSVNGGSDEQFF. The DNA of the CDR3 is TGTGCCAGCAGCGTAAACGGCGGGAGCGATGAGCAGTTCTTC.

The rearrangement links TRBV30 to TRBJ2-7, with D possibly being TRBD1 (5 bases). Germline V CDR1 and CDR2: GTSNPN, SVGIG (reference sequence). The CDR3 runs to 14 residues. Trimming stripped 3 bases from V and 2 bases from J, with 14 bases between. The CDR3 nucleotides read TGTGCCTGGAGCGCAGATCTGACAGCCTACGAGCAGTACTTC. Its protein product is CAWSADLTAYEQYF.

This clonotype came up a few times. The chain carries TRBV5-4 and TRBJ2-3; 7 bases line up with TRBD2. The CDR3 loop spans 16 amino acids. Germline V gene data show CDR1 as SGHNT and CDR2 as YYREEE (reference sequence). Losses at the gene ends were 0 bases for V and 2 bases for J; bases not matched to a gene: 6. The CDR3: CASSLEASGITDTQYF. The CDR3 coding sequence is TGTGCCAGCAGCTTGGAGGCTAGCGGCATCACAGATACGCAGTATTTT. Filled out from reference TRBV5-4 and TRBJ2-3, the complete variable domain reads ETGVTQSPTHLIKTRGQQVTLRCSSQSGHNTVSWYQQALGQGPQFIFQYYREEENGRGNFPPRFSGLQFPNYSSELNVNALELDDSALYLCASSLEASGITDTQYFGPGTRLTVL.

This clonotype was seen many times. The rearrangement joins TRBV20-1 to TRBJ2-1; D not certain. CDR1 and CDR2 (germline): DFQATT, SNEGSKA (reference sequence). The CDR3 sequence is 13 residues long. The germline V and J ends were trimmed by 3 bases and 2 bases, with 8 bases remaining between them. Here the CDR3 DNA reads TGCAGTGCTAGGACACCAGCCTACAATGAGCAGTTCTTC. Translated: CSARTPAYNEQFF.

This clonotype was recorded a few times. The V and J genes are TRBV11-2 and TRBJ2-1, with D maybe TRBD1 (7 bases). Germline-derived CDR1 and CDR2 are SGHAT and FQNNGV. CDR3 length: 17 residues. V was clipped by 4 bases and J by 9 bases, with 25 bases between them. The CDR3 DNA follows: TGTGCCAGCAGCTCACCATTCGGGCCCAGGGGGGAGATTGAGCAGTTCTTC. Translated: CASSSPFGPRGEIEQFF.

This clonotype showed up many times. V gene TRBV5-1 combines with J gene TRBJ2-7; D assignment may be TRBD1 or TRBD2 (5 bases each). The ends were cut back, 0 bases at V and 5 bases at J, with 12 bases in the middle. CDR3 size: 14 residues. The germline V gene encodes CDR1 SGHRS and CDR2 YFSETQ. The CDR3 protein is CASSLVGPWDEQYF. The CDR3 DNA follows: TGCGCCAGCAGCTTGGTGGGACCATGGGACGAGCAGTACTTC.

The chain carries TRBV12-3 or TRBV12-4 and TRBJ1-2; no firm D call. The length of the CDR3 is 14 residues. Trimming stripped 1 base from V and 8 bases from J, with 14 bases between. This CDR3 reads CASSLGVQSRGYTF. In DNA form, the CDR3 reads TGTGCCAGCAGTTTAGGGGTACAGTCGCGGGGCTACACCTTC.

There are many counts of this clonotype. Written as DNA, the CDR3 is TGTGCCAGCAGTTTTTCCGGACCCCAGTTCTTC. Protein: CASSFSGPQFF. V usage is TRBV12-3 or TRBV12-4 and J usage is TRBJ2-1; D unclear. The CDR3 length is 11 residues. V was cut by 3 bases and J by 13 bases, with 10 bases left in between.

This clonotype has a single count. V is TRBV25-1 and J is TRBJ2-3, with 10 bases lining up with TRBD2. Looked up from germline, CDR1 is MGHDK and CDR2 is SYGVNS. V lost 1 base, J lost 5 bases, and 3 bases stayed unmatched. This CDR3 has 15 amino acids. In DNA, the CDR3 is TGTGCCAGCAGTGAATGGGGACTAGCGCTAGATACGCAGTATTTT. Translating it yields CASSEWGLALDTQYF.

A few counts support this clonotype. In DNA, the CDR3 is TGTGCCAGCAGTGTCCCAGCGGGAGGGTTCGCAGATACGCAGTATTTT. Encoded protein: CASSVPAGGFADTQYF. The chain couples TRBV2 to TRBJ2-3; 10 bases agree with TRBD2. The CDR3 covers 16 residues. Germline CDR1 and CDR2: SNHLY and FYNNEI. The junction had 8 bases not matched to a gene; V was cut back by 4 bases and J by 4 bases.